This T cell receptor (beta chain) was retrieved from a study of T cells in Graves' hyperthyroidism and ophthalmopathy. What was amplified from RNA transcripts were TCR beta CDR3 regions. Carried out on the TCR CDR3, a first-round RT-PCR used the HTBI primer set. TCRdb independently ran MiXCR on the multiplex PCR reads; one entry per CDR3 protein. The sample yields about 320,000 distinct CDR3 sequences, around 17% seen once. The sample holds a few counts of this clonotype. The CDR3 is made up of 14 amino acids. From germline, CDR1 is DFQATT and CDR2 SNEGSKA (reference sequence). V was pared by 0 bases and J by 5 bases, with 11 bases between.

The clonotype originates from a man between 25 and 39 years old with Graves' hyperthyroidism. The rearrangement links TRBV20-1 to TRBJ2-4; D is unclear. Material: blood. The CDR3 sequence is CSAREPRLENIQYF. The CDR3 nucleotides read TGCAGTGCTAGAGAACCTAGACTTGAAAACATTCAGTACTTC.